Presented here are 27 T cell receptor beta chains from one specimen sequenced in a study of cytomegalovirus exposure and HLA in healthy donors. The PCR ran on 60 Vbeta and 13 Jbeta primers. Measured with immunoSEQ multiplex PCR; TCRdb has only the in-frame clones, and not every one. The sample includes around 86,000 clones, over 60% of them seen just once. The sequencing input was PBMCs. Receptors originate from a female donor in good health and CMV-seronegative.

This clone was picked up one time. The gene calls are TRBV9 and TRBJ1-4, with 8 bases fitting TRBD1. Trimming at V came to 4 bases and at J to 6 bases, leaving 8 bases not matched to a gene. Germline CDR1 and CDR2: SGDLS and YYNGEE. The CDR3 is made up of 15 amino acids. CDR3 nucleotides: TGTGCCAGCAGCACTCGGACAGGGAATGATGAAAAACTGTTTTTT. Protein product: CASSTRTGNDEKLFF. Combining the CDR3 with reference TRBV9 and TRBJ1-4 gives the whole variable domain DSGVTQTPKHLITATGQRVTLRCSPRSGDLSVYWYQQSLDQGLQFLIQYYNGEERAKGNILERFSAQQFPDLHSELNLSSLELGDSALYFCASSTRTGNDEKLFFGSGTQLSVL.

The J gene is TRBJ1-3, the V gene TRBV4-2, with TRBD1 identical over 8 bases. CDR1 and CDR2 (germline): LGHNA, YNFKEQ. V trimming: 0 bases; J trimming: 0 bases; junction bases outside the gene matches: 4. The CDR3 loop spans 17 amino acids. CDR3 DNA sequence: TGTGCCAGCAGCCAAGAAGGGACAGGTAGCTCTGGAAACACCATATATTTT. Encoded protein: CASSQEGTGSSGNTIYF.

The chain employs TRBV9 and TRBJ2-1, with 7 bases that match TRBD2. In germline, CDR1 is SGDLS, CDR2 YYNGEE. Trimming removed 0 bases from V and 5 bases from J; junction bases left unmatched: 5. This CDR3 comprises 15 residues. The CDR3 region has the DNA TGTGCCAGCAGCGTAGACGGCGGGAGAGACAATGAGCAGTTCTTC. Its translation: CASSVDGGRDNEQFF.

For the CDR3, the DNA is TGTGCCAGCAGTGAGTTCACGGTCGAGCAGTACTTC. Translating it yields CASSEFTVEQYF. The chain uses TRBV6-1 and TRBJ2-7; D is uncertain. Trimming stripped 3 bases from V and 6 bases from J, with 9 bases between. Germline V CDR1 and CDR2: MNHNS, SASEGT. There are 12 residues in the CDR3.

V is TRBV29-1 and J is TRBJ1-3; no clear D. The germline V gene encodes CDR1 SQVTM and CDR2 ANQGSEA. This CDR3 is 14 amino acids long. Trimming cost V 6 bases and J 0 bases, with 12 bases left between them. The CDR3 DNA sequence: TGCAGCGTCGGGAGAGGAGCCTCTGGAAACACCATATATTTT. It codes for CSVGRGASGNTIYF.

In its sample, this clone was seen a few times. The chain carries TRBV15 and TRBJ2-7, with 11 nucleotides matching TRBD2. Germline V gene data show CDR1 as LNHNV and CDR2 as YYDKDF (reference sequence). J gave up 6 bases and V 3 bases, and 7 bases lay outside the gene matches. The CDR3 runs to 15 residues. The CDR3 DNA sequence: TGTGCCACCAGCAGGACTAGCGGGAAGGTCGGCGAGCAGTACTTC. It yields the protein CATSRTSGKVGEQYF.

Only a few counts were recorded for this clone. As DNA, the CDR3 is TGTGCCAGCAGCCCCTCCCTTGACAGGGCTCAGCCCCAGCATTTT. It encodes CASSPSLDRAQPQHF. This chain joins TRBV5-6 and TRBJ1-5; TRBD1 agrees at 7 bases. Germline V lookup: CDR1 SGHDT, CDR2 YYEEEE. This CDR3 has 15 amino acids. The trim removed 4 bases at V and 6 bases at J, leaving 10 bases unmatched.

The V call is TRBV5-1, the J call TRBJ1-6; D ambiguous. Looked up from germline, CDR1 is SGHRS and CDR2 is YFSETQ. V was clipped by 0 bases and J by 10 bases, with 17 bases between them. The CDR3 extends over 16 amino acids. The CDR3 DNA sequence: TGCGCCAGCAGCTTGGATGGCCGGGAGAAGCTGTCACCCCTCCACTTT. It specifies CASSLDGREKLSPLHF.

This CDR3 reads CASSPLAGDGQETQYF. Written as DNA, the CDR3 is TGTGCCAGCAGTCCTCTAGCGGGAGACGGCCAAGAGACCCAGTACTTC. The genes are TRBV28 and TRBJ2-5; the match to TRBD2 covers 10 bases. The length of the CDR3 is 16 residues. The V gene end was trimmed by 5 bases and the J gene end by 1 base; junction bases not matched to a gene: 7. From germline, CDR1 is MDHEN and CDR2 SYDVKM.

The CDR3 DNA reads as TGTGCCAGCAGTGTTACCCCGGCTAGCGGAGGTGAAGAGACCCAGTACTTC. It yields the protein CASSVTPASGGEETQYF. This chain connects TRBV2 to TRBJ2-5; 7 nucleotides line up with TRBD2. This CDR3 has 17 amino acids. From germline, CDR1 is SNHLY and CDR2 FYNNEI. V trimming: 4 bases; J trimming: 3 bases; junction bases outside the gene matches: 14.

The chain is built from TRBV6-1 and TRBJ1-6; the D is unclear. The CDR3 is 15 amino acids. V shed 2 bases and J shed 10 bases, with 15 bases lying between them. Germline values: CDR1 MNHNS, CDR2 SASEGT. CDR3 nucleotide sequence: TGTGCCAGCAGTGAACGTTTAGATGGCGGATCACCCCTCCACTTT. Its protein is CASSERLDGGSPLHF.

This clone was found a few times. The chain employs TRBV29-1 and TRBJ2-7, with a tentative D call TRBD1 (6 bases). V was shortened by 4 bases and J by 6 bases, with 16 bases between the two germline ends. Germline loops: CDR1 SQVTM, CDR2 ANQGSEA. This CDR3 is 13 amino acids long. The DNA for the CDR3 is TGCAGCGTTGGGTCCGGGACACCGCTCGAGCAGTACTTC. This translates into CSVGSGTPLEQYF.

The chain links TRBV7-2 to TRBJ2-2, with D possibly TRBD2 on 6 matching bases. The length of the CDR3 is 16 residues. Germline lookup yields CDR1 SGHTA and CDR2 FQGNSA. Deletions cut 5 bases from V and 4 bases from J, with 17 bases between. The CDR3 is CASSTGTPTLTGELFF. The CDR3 nucleotides read TGTGCCAGCAGCACCGGGACTCCTACACTCACCGGGGAGCTGTTTTTT.

This clone was observed a handful of times. The V and J genes are TRBV6-1 and TRBJ2-5, with 8 bases that match TRBD2. This CDR3 has 15 amino acids. In germline, CDR1 is MNHNS, CDR2 SASEGT. The ends lost 6 bases at V and 4 bases at J; junction bases unmatched: 10. CDR3 residues: CASRGLGTRRETQYF. CDR3 nucleotide sequence: TGTGCCAGCAGAGGACTAGGGACTAGGAGAGAGACCCAGTACTTC.

The chain links TRBV14 to TRBJ1-1; 7 bases are a match to TRBD1. The CDR3 extends over 13 amino acids. Germline CDR1 reads SGHDN; CDR2 reads FVKESK. Unmatched junction bases numbered 6, after V lost 4 bases and J lost 7 bases. The CDR3 DNA reads as TGTGCCAGCAGCCCCCACAGGGGAGGTGAAGCTTTCTTT. Amino acid sequence: CASSPHRGGEAFF. Drawing the rest from reference TRBV14 and TRBJ1-1, the complete variable domain is EAGVTQFPSHSVIEKGQTVTLRCDPISGHDNLYWYRRVMGKEIKFLLHFVKESKQDESGMPNNRFLAERTGGTYSTLKVQPAELEDSGVYFCASSPHRGGEAFFGQGTRLTVV.

The V and J genes are TRBV5-4 and TRBJ2-1; TRBD2 aligns across 9 bases. The V and J ends lost 4 bases and 4 bases, in that order; junction bases with no gene match: 12. The CDR3 contains 17 residues. Germline-derived CDR1 and CDR2 are SGHNT and YYREEE (reference sequence). DNA for the CDR3: TGTGCCAGCAGCCCCCTGGGAGCGGGGGGCCTTTACAATGAGCAGTTCTTC. This translates into CASSPLGAGGLYNEQFF.

The rearrangement joins TRBV7-2 to TRBJ2-5, with D unresolved. The CDR3 runs 13 residues. V shed 3 bases and J shed 2 bases, with 7 bases lying between them. Germline assignment: CDR1 SGHTA and CDR2 FQGNSA. The CDR3 spells CASSFGQQETQYF. The CDR3 DNA reads as TGTGCCAGCAGCTTTGGGCAACAAGAGACCCAGTACTTC.

A word on this clone: The junction and the germline gene differ at one end; a read error may be behind it. The same CDR3 arises from other DNA sequences in this sample as well. J is TRBJ1-4 and V is TRBV6-6; possible D gene TRBD1, 5 bases. Looked up from germline, CDR1 is MNHNY and CDR2 is SVGAGI (reference sequence). This CDR3 contains 14 residues. CDR3 sequence: CASSYSGGPEKLFF. In nucleotides, the CDR3 is TGTGCCAGCAGTTACTCCGGGGGACCCGAAAAGCTGTTTTTT.

The CDR3 is CASSPGTGHAYEQYF. The CDR3 region has the DNA TGTGCCAGCAGTCCTGGGACAGGGCACGCCTACGAGCAGTACTTC. V usage is TRBV27 and J usage is TRBJ2-7; 9 bases agree with TRBD1. The germline V gene encodes CDR1 MNHEY and CDR2 SMNVEV (reference sequence). CDR3 size: 15 residues. Trimming took 5 bases from V and 2 from J; bases not matched to a gene: 7.

This chain connects TRBV7-9 to TRBJ2-2; 8 bases line up with TRBD2. V lost 2 bases, J lost 6 bases, and 2 bases stayed unmatched. CDR3 length: 14 amino acids. The germline V gene encodes CDR1 SEHNR and CDR2 FQNEAQ (reference sequence). In nucleotides, the CDR3 is TGTGCCAGCAGCTTATACGGGGGGGCCGGGGAGCTGTTTTTT. It yields the protein CASSLYGGAGELFF.

The chain combines TRBV6-5 with TRBJ1-1, with TRBD1 matching 7 bases. Germline CDR1 is MNHEY and CDR2 is SVGAGI. With V trimmed by 0 bases and J by 0 bases, 4 bases remained unmatched. CDR3 length: 16 residues. As DNA, the CDR3 is TGTGCCAGCAGTTACTCCATGGGGACAGTGAACACTGAAGCTTTCTTT. Encoded protein: CASSYSMGTVNTEAFF.

This sequence joins TRBV29-1 and TRBJ2-7; 7 bases align to TRBD1. Germline assignment: CDR1 SQVTM and CDR2 ANQGSEA. V was clipped by 0 bases and J by 3 bases; unmatched bases: 2. The CDR3 length is 13 residues. The CDR3 DNA sequence: TGCAGCGTTGAAGATACAGGGGACTACGAGCAGTACTTC. Protein product: CSVEDTGDYEQYF.

The V and J genes are TRBV28 and TRBJ1-1, with 7 bases identical to TRBD1. The CDR3 runs to 11 residues. With V trimmed by 5 bases and J by 11 bases, 5 bases remained unmatched. CDR1 is MDHEN and CDR2 is SYDVKM in the germline V gene. The CDR3 spells CASSPTGMAFF. DNA of the CDR3: TGTGCCAGCAGTCCGACAGGGATGGCTTTCTTT.

This clone has at least ten counts. The V and J genes are TRBV7-9 and TRBJ1-2, with 8 bases identical to TRBD1. This CDR3 spans 15 amino acids. From germline, CDR1 is SEHNR and CDR2 FQNEAQ (reference sequence). After removal of 0 bases from V and 4 bases from J, the junction contained 4 bases not matched to a gene. CDR3 in amino acids: CASSLARTGTYGYTF. The CDR3 DNA follows: TGTGCCAGCAGCTTAGCAAGGACAGGGACCTATGGCTACACCTTC. The full variable domain, with the rest looked up from reference TRBV7-9 and TRBJ1-2, is DTGVSQNPRHKITKRGQNVTFRCDPISEHNRLYWYRQTLGQGPEFLTYFQNEAQLEKSRLLSDRFSAERPKGSFSTLEIQRTEQGDSAMYLCASSLARTGTYGYTFGSGTRLTVV.

This clone was seen a few times. The gene calls are TRBV11-2 and TRBJ1-1, with D uncertain. Germline CDR1 is SGHAT and CDR2 is FQNNGV. This CDR3 has 15 amino acids. V was pared by 0 bases and J by 1 base, with 9 bases between. The CDR3 DNA reads as TGTGCCAGCAGCTTAGATATACTTACGAACACTGAAGCTTTCTTT. Its translation: CASSLDILTNTEAFF.

The rearrangement links TRBV5-6 to TRBJ2-2; TRBD2 matches at 8 bases. Germline loops: CDR1 SGHDT, CDR2 YYEEEE. The CDR3 runs 14 residues. After removal of 7 bases from V and 4 bases from J, the junction contained 6 bases not matched to a gene. In DNA form, the CDR3 reads TGTGCCAGCGGCGGGGCGGGAGGCACCGGGGAGCTGTTTTTT. It translates to CASGGAGGTGELFF. Based on the CDR3 plus reference TRBV5-6 and TRBJ2-2, the full variable domain is DAGVTQSPTHLIKTRGQQVTLRCSPKSGHDTVSWYQQALGQGPQFIFQYYEEEERQRGNFPDRFSGHQFPNYSSELNVNALLLGDSALYLCASGGAGGTGELFFGEGSRLTVL.

The genes are TRBV9 and TRBJ1-2, with D possibly being TRBD1 (5 bases). The length of the CDR3 is 13 residues. V was trimmed by 2 bases and J by 5 bases, leaving 10 bases between them. Per the germline V gene, CDR1 is SGDLS and CDR2 is YYNGEE. CDR3 DNA: TGTGCCAGCAGCGTCAGGGCCAGTTATGGCTACACCTTC. It translates to CASSVRASYGYTF.